The clone carrying this T cell receptor (beta chain) was seen a handful of times. Its antigen is currently unknown. For the second PCR, which ran for about 6 to 11 cycles, a sample-barcoded 5' primer and a J-beta primer mix were used. Unique molecular identifiers of 12 random nucleotides labeled each cDNA. CDR3-containing paired-end reads numbering at least 3 million came from each sample. MiXCR, run by TCRdb on the 5' RACE reads, gives a single entry per CDR3 protein. The sample includes about 670,000 distinct CDR3 sequences, over 40% seen only once; the top ten take about 30%. The record originates from a study of blood T cells in healthy people across ages. General study points: Per million T cells, TCR beta diversity dropped about linearly as age rose. In the absence of known donor CMV status, changes in expanded clonotypes were possibly confounded.

The CDR3 runs to 14 residues. The V and J ends lost 5 bases and 5 bases, in that order; junction bases with no gene match: 7. This chain joins TRBV12-3 or TRBV12-4 and TRBJ2-5; 8 bases match TRBD2. The sequenced sample was blood. This receptor was obtained from a man older than 75 in good health. CDR3 protein: CASSPSGSGETQYF. The DNA of the CDR3 is TGTGCCAGCAGTCCCAGCGGGAGCGGGGAGACCCAGTACTTC.